These 11 T cell receptor beta chains came from one sample sequenced in a study of spatial heterogeneity in lung cancer. TCRdb fed the 5' RACE reads into MiXCR, producing one record per CDR3 protein. The table includes nearly 95,000 distinct CDR3 sequences, 15% to 20% detected once. The time point was: blood at routine non-recurrence follow-up after resection. The input for sequencing was PBMCs, taken at follow-up. The receptors shown here come from a male donor with early-stage non-small cell lung cancer.

This clonotype showed up just a few times. The chain carries TRBV9 and TRBJ2-3; the D is unclear. V was cut by 0 bases and J by 4 bases, with 9 bases left in between. The CDR3 has 14 residues. CDR1 and CDR2 (germline): SGDLS, YYNGEE. The CDR3 protein is CASSVAGPPDTQYF. The CDR3 bases are TGTGCCAGCAGCGTAGCTGGCCCACCAGATACGCAGTATTTT.

The rearrangement joins TRBV6-5 to TRBJ2-7; the match to TRBD2 covers 7 bases. The length of the CDR3 is 14 residues. Looked up from germline, CDR1 is MNHEY and CDR2 is SVGAGI. V lost 6 bases and J lost 0; bases outside the gene matches: 5. CDR3 bases: TGTGCCAGCAGCCCTAGCGGTCACTCCTACGAGCAGTACTTC. Protein sequence: CASSPSGHSYEQYF.

V gene TRBV6-2 or TRBV6-3 combines with J gene TRBJ1-1; D gene unclear. Germline CDR1 MNHEY, CDR2 SVGEGT. This CDR3 region has 13 residues. V was shortened by 7 bases and J by 2 bases, with 11 bases between the two germline ends. This CDR3 reads CASIDQPNTEAFF. CDR3 bases: TGTGCCAGCATCGACCAGCCCAACACTGAAGCTTTCTTT.

Remarks on this clonotype: A read error is possible here, since a much larger clone lies one base away. V is TRBV7-9 and J is TRBJ2-1, with a weak D call TRBD1 (5 bases). The germline V gene has CDR1 SEHNR and CDR2 FQNEAQ (reference sequence). The CDR3 contains 18 residues. As DNA, the CDR3 is TGTGTCAGCAGCTTAGATTTATCTAGGCAGGGTCGCTACAATGAGCAGTTCTTC. Amino acids: CVSSLDLSRQGRYNEQFF. The full variable domain, rest sourced from reference TRBV7-9 and TRBJ2-1, is DTGVSQNPRHKITKRGQNVTFRCDPISEHNRLYWYRQTLGQGPEFLTYFQNEAQLEKSRLLSDRFSAERPKGSFSTLEIQRTEQGDSAMYLCVSSLDLSRQGRYNEQFFGPGTRLTVL.

In its sample, this clonotype was seen a few times. The V and J genes are TRBV6-6 and TRBJ1-6, with D unresolved. The CDR3 covers 14 residues. The V end lost 2 bases, the J end lost 4 bases, and 6 bases lay between the germline ends. Germline values: CDR1 MNHNY, CDR2 SVGAGI (reference sequence). The CDR3 nucleotides read TGTGCCAGCAGTTACGGAGTATATAATTCACCCCTCCACTTT. This gives the protein CASSYGVYNSPLHF.

The chain has TRBV19 and TRBJ1-2, with D maybe TRBD1 (5 bases). This CDR3 has 13 residues. Germline V lookup: CDR1 LNHDA, CDR2 SQIVND (reference sequence). Trimming shortened V by 3 bases and J by 4 bases, and 9 bases separated the two germline ends. The DNA of the CDR3 is TGTGCCAGTAGTATGGGGGAGGTCTATGGCTACACCTTC. It yields the protein CASSMGEVYGYTF.

V is TRBV5-1 and J is TRBJ1-2; the D gene is possibly TRBD1 (6 bases). Trimming cost V 4 bases and J 1 base, with 17 bases left between them. The CDR3 sequence is 16 residues long. The germline gives CDR1 SGHRS, CDR2 YFSETQ. DNA of the CDR3: TGCGCCAGCAGCCCAATTACCGGGACACTTAACTATGGCTACACCTTC. Protein sequence: CASSPITGTLNYGYTF.

V usage is TRBV20-1 and J usage is TRBJ2-5, with 7 bases identical to TRBD1. The CDR3 consists of 13 residues. Trimming at V came to 5 bases and at J to 2 bases, leaving 5 bases not matched to a gene. Looked up from germline, CDR1 is DFQATT and CDR2 is SNEGSKA (reference sequence). CDR3 DNA sequence: TGCAGTGCTGGGGACAGAATGCAAGAGACCCAGTACTTC. It encodes CSAGDRMQETQYF.

This clonotype was counted ten times or more. In nucleotides, the CDR3 is TGTGCCAGCAGCGCCAGTCTAGGGGGCGGCTACACCTTC. Translated: CASSASLGGGYTF. The chain employs TRBV9 and TRBJ1-2, with TRBD1 matching over 7 bases. Germline V gene lookup returns CDR1 SGDLS and CDR2 YYNGEE. This CDR3 region has 13 residues. Germline trimming cut 3 bases from V and 8 bases from J; bases unmatched to any gene: 7.

This clonotype was seen more than once but under ten times. This chain connects TRBV5-1 to TRBJ2-3; a weak D match, TRBD1 (6 bases). V lost 1 base, J lost 6 bases, and 9 bases lay in between. The CDR3 covers 13 residues. CDR1 and CDR2 from the germline V gene are SGHRS and YFSETQ. CDR3 nucleotide sequence: TGCGCCAGCAGCTTGAATACAGGGGATACGCAGTATTTT. It yields the protein CASSLNTGDTQYF.

The rearrangement links TRBV4-1 to TRBJ2-7; 9 bases match TRBD1. V lost 0 bases to trimming and J lost 2 bases; unmatched junction nucleotides: 11. This CDR3 is 18 amino acids long. Per germline, CDR1 MGHRA and CDR2 YSYEKL. The CDR3 bases are TGCGCCAGCAGCCAAGAGGAGGGAGGGACAGGGTCCACCTACGAGCAGTACTTC. Residues: CASSQEEGGTGSTYEQYF.